Listed below are T cell receptor beta chains from one sample, sequenced in a study of cytomegalovirus exposure and HLA in healthy donors. Clones were sequenced by immunoSEQ multiplex PCR, and TCRdb holds only the in-frame ones, with some missing. The repertoire has 200,000 to 250,000 clones, around 73% of them found once; the top ten carry less than 4.5%. The sequencing input was PBMCs. The receptors here all came from a male donor in good health and CMV-seronegative. Each CDR3 is given with its conserved first and last residue. The order of the fields is D gene, J gene, V gene, clone size, CDR3 protein, CDR3 DNA. The D gene is left open where the match is weak. The listing skips clone size in some rows; elsewhere it reads once, few, many or a size class.

- TRBJ2-5 TRBV7-6 - CASSLGSANLETQYF TGTGCCAGCAGCTTGGGGAGTGCGAACTTGGAGACCCAGTACTTC
- TRBJ1-1 TRBV4-1 - CASSQDMWQPTKNTEAFF TGCGCCAGCAGCCAAGATATGTGGCAACCAACAAAGAACACTGAAGCTTTCTTT
- TRBJ1-6 TRBV19 - CASSIGGANNSPLHF TGTGCCAGTAGTATTGGCGGGGCCAATAATTCACCCCTCCACTTT
- TRBJ2-7 TRBV5-8 - CASSLGLSQLIEQYF TGTGCCAGCAGCTTGGGTCTGAGCCAATTGATCGAGCAGTACTTC
- TRBJ2-2 TRBV19 - CASSISLPGELFF TGTGCCAGTAGTATATCCCTCCCCGGGGAGCTGTTTTTT
- TRBJ1-1 TRBV18 - CASSAQVLTEAFF TGTGCCAGCTCAGCCCAGGTCCTCACTGAAGCTTTCTTT
TRBD1 TRBJ2-7 TRBV7-9 - CASSRDRENEQYF TGTGCCAGCAGCCGGGACAGGGAAAACGAGCAGTACTTC
- TRBJ2-1 TRBV2 - CASSRQGRGNEQFF TGTGCCAGCAGCAGACAGGGGAGGGGGAATGAGCAGTTCTTC
- TRBJ2-3 TRBV21-1 - CASSSSGLAGGPTDTQYF TGTGCCAGCAGCTCCTCAGGACTAGCGGGAGGGCCAACAGATACGCAGTATTTT
- TRBJ2-5 TRBV18 - CASSPVQGGQETQYF TGTGCCAGCTCACCGGTCCAGGGTGGGCAAGAGACCCAGTACTTC
TRBD1 TRBJ2-1 TRBV27 - CASSLIGTGGYNEQFF TGTGCCAGCAGTTTAATCGGGACAGGGGGCTACAATGAGCAGTTCTTC
TRBD2 TRBJ2-3 TRBV11-3 - CASSLAGVSTDTQYF TGTGCCAGCAGCCTAGCGGGAGTAAGCACAGATACGCAGTATTTT
- TRBJ1-4 TRBV2 many CASSELVEKLFF TGTGCCAGCAGTGAGTTAGTGGAAAAACTGTTTTTT
TRBD1 TRBJ2-7 TRBV5-6 - CASSLGTGQYEQYF TGTGCCAGCAGCTTAGGGACAGGGCAGTACGAGCAGTACTTC
TRBD1 TRBJ2-1 TRBV5-1 - CASSLERDRVIGEQFF TGCGCCAGCAGCTTGGAGAGGGACAGGGTTATCGGTGAGCAGTTCTTC
TRBD1 TRBJ2-2 TRBV2 - CASRRQGNTGELFF TGTGCCAGCAGGCGACAGGGGAACACCGGGGAGCTGTTTTTT
TRBD2 TRBJ2-1 TRBV19 - CASSRLNSAGGPYNEQFF TGTGCCAGTAGTAGACTCAACTCAGCGGGAGGGCCGTACAATGAGCAGTTCTTC
TRBD2 TRBJ2-7 TRBV19 - CASSISSGGHEQYF TGTGCCAGTAGTATATCCTCGGGAGGCCACGAGCAGTACTTC
- TRBJ2-7 TRBV19 - CASKVQPLSSYEQYF TGTGCCAGTAAGGTACAGCCCTTATCCTCCTACGAGCAGTACTTC
TRBD1 TRBJ2-1 TRBV5-6 once CASSVYRGNGEQFF TGTGCCAGCAGCGTTTACAGGGGTAACGGGGAGCAGTTCTTC
- TRBJ1-2 TRBV4-1 - CASSQRGYGYTF TGCGCCAGCAGCCAGAGAGGGTATGGCTACACCTTC
- TRBJ2-5 TRBV2 few CASSERGSELTLQETQYF TGTGCCAGCAGTGAGCGAGGTAGCGAACTGACCCTCCAAGAGACCCAGTACTTC
- TRBJ2-2 TRBV12-5 - CASGLLGAAGELFF TGTGCTAGTGGTTTGCTGGGGGCAGCCGGGGAGCTGTTTTTT
- TRBJ1-2 TRBV7-9 - CSSSLNAGDGYTF TGTTCCAGCAGCTTAAACGCGGGGGATGGCTACACCTTC
TRBD2 TRBJ2-7 TRBV18 - CASSLLGLAGNYEQYF TGTGCCAGCTCCCTGTTAGGACTAGCGGGTAACTACGAGCAGTACTTC
- TRBJ2-1 TRBV9 - CASSVGSASSYNEQFF TGTGCCAGCAGCGTAGGATCGGCTAGCTCCTACAATGAGCAGTTCTTC
- TRBJ2-1 TRBV7-9 few CASSLGAGIDEQFF TGTGCCAGCAGCTTAGGGGCGGGAATCGATGAGCAGTTCTTC
- TRBJ2-3 TRBV5-4 - CASSVTGRRDTQYF TGTGCCAGCAGCGTGACAGGGAGGAGAGATACGCAGTATTTT
TRBD1 TRBJ1-2 TRBV5-1 - CASSLNPGQVSTNYGYTF TGCGCCAGCAGCTTGAATCCGGGACAGGTCTCCACTAACTATGGCTACACCTTC
- TRBJ2-7 TRBV5-4 - CASSPPSSYEQYF TGTGCCAGCAGCCCCCCGAGCTCCTACGAGCAGTACTTC
- TRBJ2-7 TRBV27 - CASSTQGPPHEQYF TGTGCCAGCAGTACACAGGGTCCCCCTCACGAGCAGTACTTC
TRBD1 TRBJ1-1 TRBV30 - CAWSPLRGRVDTEAFF TGTGCCTGGAGTCCCTTGAGGGGGCGAGTCGACACTGAAGCTTTCTTT
- TRBJ1-5 TRBV28 - CASSLSSTSAGSNQPQHF TGTGCCAGCAGTTTATCGAGTACATCCGCGGGGAGCAATCAGCCCCAGCATTTT
- TRBJ2-7 TRBV6-4 - CASSEELGYSYEQYF TGTGCCAGCAGTGAGGAGTTAGGCTATTCGTACGAGCAGTACTTC
- TRBJ1-1 TRBV7-6 - CASSSQGYTEAFF TGTGCCAGCAGCTCTCAGGGGTACACTGAAGCTTTCTTT
- TRBJ2-2 TRBV9 - CASSVGGGLTGELFF TGTGCCAGCAGCGTAGGGGGAGGTCTCACCGGGGAGCTGTTTTTT
TRBD1 TRBJ2-7 TRBV6-1 once CASSEAGTASYEQYF TGTGCCAGCAGTGAAGCCGGGACAGCCTCCTACGAGCAGTACTTC
- TRBJ2-7 TRBV6-5 - CASSGGNSYEQYF TGTGCCAGCAGTGGCGGCAATTCCTACGAGCAGTACTTC
- TRBJ1-5 TRBV2 - CASRNSRSNQPQHF TGTGCCAGCAGGAACAGTCGTAGCAATCAGCCCCAGCATTTT
- TRBJ1-5 TRBV2 - CASRDTGIIRPQHF TGTGCCAGCAGAGACACCGGGATTATCAGGCCCCAGCATTTT
TRBD1 TRBJ2-7 TRBV5-6 - CASTHQTGGSGYEQYF TGTGCCAGCACTCATCAGACAGGGGGAAGCGGCTACGAGCAGTACTTC
TRBD2 TRBJ2-1 TRBV5-6 - CASSFAGGPSYNEQFF TGTGCCAGCAGCTTTGCGGGAGGGCCTTCCTACAATGAGCAGTTCTTC
TRBD1 TRBJ1-2 TRBV19 - CASTVTGAYGYTF TGTGCCAGTACCGTGACAGGGGCCTATGGCTACACCTTC
TRBD2 TRBJ2-1 TRBV10-3 - CAISGVLSGRVSSYNEQFF TGTGCCATCAGTGGGGTTCTTAGCGGGAGGGTGAGCTCCTACAATGAGCAGTTCTTC